This T cell receptor beta chain was identified during a study of blood T cell repertoires in COVID-19. Study-wide context: Acute and convalescent COVID-19 specimens originated in the United States, Italy and Spain. PBMCs, B-cell-depleted T cells, or T cells were the source of the cDNA or gDNA that made up the material.

Trimming shortened V by 1 base and J by 8 bases, and 12 bases separated the two germline ends. Per germline, CDR1 SGHVS and CDR2 FQNEAQ. The CDR3 totals 14 residues. Enrolment of Seattle patients took place during active infection, and they were followed longitudinally. This clone appeared a few times. Methods used by the authors: Amplification of reference gene primers was used by the study to estimate nucleated cell counts. TCRdb keeps only in-frame clones here, not all; method: immunoSEQ multiplex PCR. The V and J calls and clone size come from that table; D and trimming were worked out from the DNA. The table records 150,000 to 200,000 clones, 81% of them present only once.

This chain uses TRBV7-8 with TRBJ2-4; D might be TRBD2 (5 bases). This clonotype originated in a woman aged 40 to 50 with COVID-19, enrolled during active disease. Material: peripheral blood. The CDR3 protein is CASSLGPAGDIQYF. The CDR3 region has the DNA TGTGCCAGCAGCTTAGGGCCGGCCGGGGACATTCAGTACTTC.